Listed below are T cell receptor beta chains from one sample, sequenced in a study of post-analysis software for immune sequencing data. TCRdb processed the PCR reads anew with MiXCR; each CDR3 protein has one entry. The sample carries about 460,000 distinct CDR3 sequences, under 55% recorded once. The sample consisted of blood. These receptors were taken from a girl between 10 and 17 years old with multiple sclerosis. Each CDR3 is given with its conserved first and last residue. D genes are given only for firm matches. Clone size is not always given. Where it is, it says once, few, many or a class for expanded clones.

clone size	D gene	V gene	J gene	CDR3 protein	CDR3 DNA
-	TRBD2	TRBV20-1	TRBJ2-7	CSARDTLAGYEQYF	TGCAGTGCTAGAGATACGCTAGCGGGATACGAGCAGTACTTC
-	TRBD2	TRBV4-1	TRBJ2-4	CASSQVRAGGAKNIQYF	TGCGCCAGCAGCCAAGTACGGGCGGGAGGGGCCAAAAACATTCAGTACTTC
-	-	TRBV7-2	TRBJ2-1	CASSLENRVGTYNEQFF	TGTGCCAGCAGCTTGGAGAATAGGGTAGGGACCTACAATGAGCAGTTCTTC
-	TRBD2	TRBV20-1	TRBJ2-1	CSAITIPGTSGSQSYNEQFF	TGCAGTGCTATCACCATCCCCGGGACTAGCGGGTCTCAGTCTTACAATGAGCAGTTCTTC
-	TRBD1	TRBV7-9	TRBJ1-2	CASRTGYGYTF	TGTGCCAGCAGGACAGGGTATGGCTACACCTTC
few	-	TRBV6-5	TRBJ2-7	CASSYSQGTVNEQYF	TGTGCCAGCAGTTACTCTCAGGGGACGGTCAACGAGCAGTACTTC
-	TRBD2	TRBV12-3/TRBV12-4	TRBJ2-3	CASRLAGVSDAQYF	TGTGCCAGCAGACTAGCGGGAGTATCAGATGCGCAGTATTTT
few	-	TRBV20-1	TRBJ2-3	CSAPDRRGLTDTQYF	TGCAGTGCCCCTGATCGGAGGGGGCTCACAGATACGCAGTATTTT
-	TRBD2	TRBV7-9	TRBJ2-1	CASSPRVREDPYNEQFF	TGTGCCAGCAGCCCTAGGGTGCGGGAGGACCCTTACAATGAGCAGTTCTTC
few	-	TRBV7-9	TRBJ2-5	CASSLSEGEWETQYF	TGTGCCAGCAGCTTATCGGAGGGGGAGTGGGAGACCCAGTACTTC
few	-	TRBV20-1	TRBJ2-1	CSARGGRSYNEQFF	TGCAGTGCCAGAGGAGGGCGGTCCTACAATGAGCAGTTCTTC
-	-	TRBV9	TRBJ2-7	CASSVAGWDEQYF	TGTGCCAGCAGCGTAGCGGGGTGGGACGAGCAGTACTTC
few	TRBD1	TRBV20-1	TRBJ1-5	CSAQGQLNSNQPQHF	TGCAGTGCACAGGGACAGCTAAATAGCAATCAGCCCCAGCATTTT
once	-	TRBV4-1	TRBJ1-5	CASSQDPGQSNQPQHF	TGCGCCAGCAGCCAAGATCCAGGGCAGAGCAATCAGCCCCAGCATTTT
once	TRBD1	TRBV27	TRBJ1-2	CASRPIGQGEGYTF	TGTGCCAGCCGCCCTATCGGACAGGGCGAGGGCTACACCTTC
-	-	TRBV20-1	TRBJ1-5	CSARRGANLNQPQHF	TGCAGTGCTAGAAGGGGGGCGAACCTCAATCAGCCCCAGCATTTT
-	TRBD1	TRBV20-1	TRBJ2-7	CSAVRDRESYEQYF	TGCAGTGCGGTCCGGGACAGGGAATCCTACGAGCAGTACTTC
-	TRBD1	TRBV5-1	TRBJ2-1	CASSLGGQENEQFF	TGCGCCAGCAGCTTGGGGGGACAGGAAAATGAGCAGTTCTTC
-	-	TRBV3-1	TRBJ2-5	CASSQVLTDTSQETQYF	TGTGCCAGCAGCCAAGTATTGACCGACACTTCCCAAGAGACCCAGTACTTC
-	TRBD2	TRBV20-1	TRBJ2-1	CSGGPLAGGILETQFF	TGCAGTGGGGGGCCCCTAGCGGGAGGAATTCTAGAGACCCAGTTCTTC
-	TRBD1	TRBV7-2	TRBJ1-2	CASSRQGEGYTF	TGTGCCAGCAGTAGACAGGGGGAAGGCTACACCTTC
few	-	TRBV6-1	TRBJ2-3	CASSVRGRIFGDTQYF	TGTGCCAGCAGTGTCCGGGGGCGCATTTTTGGAGATACGCAGTATTTT
-	TRBD2	TRBV28	TRBJ2-7	CASSPNPSGSSYEQYF	TGTGCCAGCAGCCCCAACCCTAGCGGGAGCTCCTACGAGCAGTACTTC
-	-	TRBV4-2	TRBJ2-3	CASSPSGASDTQYF	TGTGCCAGCAGCCCATCCGGAGCCTCCGATACGCAGTATTTT
few	TRBD2	TRBV29-1	TRBJ2-7	CSVEREGQMSEQYF	TGCAGCGTTGAACGGGAGGGCCAAATGAGCGAGCAGTACTTC
-	-	TRBV7-2	TRBJ2-1	CASTLQLDNEQFF	TGTGCCAGCACCCTACAGCTTGACAATGAGCAGTTCTTC
-	TRBD1	TRBV20-1	TRBJ1-1	CSARGPGGRTEAFF	TGCAGTGCTAGAGGTCCAGGGGGCAGGACTGAAGCTTTCTTT
-	-	TRBV5-1	TRBJ2-5	CASSDSRRVQETQYF	TGCGCCAGCAGTGACTCCAGGAGGGTTCAAGAGACCCAGTACTTC
few	TRBD2	TRBV12-3/TRBV12-4	TRBJ2-4	CASSLGTSGENIQYF	TGTGCCAGCAGTTTAGGGACTAGCGGAGAAAACATTCAGTACTTC